This T cell receptor beta chain appears in the sequencing data of a study of blood T cell repertoires in COVID-19 (dated by TCRdb to 2020 to 2021). For the wider study: Samples from collaborators originated in the United States, Italy and Spain and spanned both the acute and convalescent phases of COVID-19. The material from the prospective study consisted of cDNA or gDNA derived from T cells, B-cell-depleted T cells, or PBMCs. Subjects who had been exposed to COVID-19, were actively infected with it, or had recovered from it provided the deeply sampled blood TCRbeta repertoires that made up the dataset. The repertoires were released in a freely available public database meant as a resource for research on the immune response to SARS-CoV-2. Samples were obtained from the ongoing ImmuneRACE study (first 160 participants) and from 1,000 to 1,500 subjects provided by 6 global collaborators. Sample metadata almost always included a de-identified subject ID, COVID-19 status, age in years and sex. Where HLA class I and class II types were available, the types were taken from metadata supplied by the sample provider, not from assay-based typing.

Details on this clone: Its antigen is still unknown. Per-nucleotide qualities are absent, and no much larger clonotype sits a single base away.

What the study reported, not specific to this receptor: The quantity of clinical and demographic metadata differed by source and by participant and was supplied without curation.

Each collaborating institution followed its own protocols to collect whole blood in K2EDTA tubes. Collaborator samples were shipped for TCRbeta analysis as frozen whole blood, isolated PBMCs, or DNA extracted from either sample type. V drops 5 bases and J drops 6 bases, leaving 15 bases in between. Including the terminal cysteine and phenylalanine, the CDR3 comprises 15 residues. The entry retains the CDR3 DNA only, 45 bases that are in frame from base 1. CDR1 is given as SGHDT and CDR2 as YYEEEE, both from the germline V gene. TCRbeta CDR3 regions were amplified from genomic DNA using the immunoSEQ Assay, a bias-controlled multiplex PCR. In the authors' own workflow: The number of nucleated cells in each sample was estimated from the amplification of reference gene primers within the assay. To quantify the absolute abundance of each unique TCRbeta CDR3 rearrangement, sequence reads were collapsed and filtered. For each sample, productive Simpson clonality was calculated by taking the square root of Simpson's diversity index across productive rearrangements. Imported from immuneACCESS, the table was reduced by TCRdb to in-frame sequences with V and J called. These copies leave out some clones; in studies compared against another copy, an unresolved V gene accounts for under half, and the cause of the remainder is not known. V and J calls and clone size are copied from that table; D and trimming were computed from the DNA. This sample is represented by about 150,000 clones; roughly 79% of them were singletons. The ten largest clones represent 7% to 10% of the sample.

Specimen: peripheral blood. This clonotype was obtained from a human donor with acute or convalescent COVID-19. The donor label of this sample is uncertain. This sequence uses TRBV5-6 and TRBJ1-6; TRBD1 is possibly the D segment (5 matching bases). The CDR3 in this case is CASRPGGTGNSPLHF. The DNA sequence reads TGTGCCAGCAGACCCGGGGGGACGGGTAATTCACCCCTCCACTTT.